This entry features one T cell receptor (beta chain) sequence. The data belong to a study of blood T cell repertoires in COVID-19. The overall study: Collection of acute and convalescent COVID-19 samples took place in the United States, Italy and Spain. In each case, the material was cDNA or gDNA derived from T cells, B-cell-depleted T cells, or PBMCs.

Original processing methods: Estimates of nucleated cell counts were drawn from the amplification of reference gene primers. Libraries were prepared by immunoSEQ multiplex PCR; TCRdb keeps only in-frame clonotypes and omits some of them. V and J calls and clone size are as listed in that table; D and trimming were resolved from the DNA. The repertoire has about 300,000 clones, 70% to 90% of them found once; the top ten carry 5% to 7.5%. Germline V lookup: CDR1 SEHNR, CDR2 FQNEAQ (reference sequence). The CDR3 has 15 residues. The ends lost 5 bases at V and 3 bases at J; junction bases unmatched: 4. The clonotype comes from a man younger than 35 who had recovered from COVID-19. The chain carries TRBV7-9 and TRBJ1-2; 12 nucleotides match TRBD1. The sample taken for sequencing was peripheral blood. The CDR3 reads CASSLGQGADYGYTF. The CDR3 nucleotides are TGTGCCAGCAGCCTGGGACAGGGGGCAGACTATGGCTACACCTTC.